A selection of T cell receptor beta chains follows, all from one sample in a study of blood T cell repertoires in COVID-19. The repertoire was sequenced with immunoSEQ multiplex PCR; TCRdb's copy has only in-frame clones and lacks some. This sample has over 100,000 clones, with approximately 85% found just once. Sequencing was performed on peripheral blood. The origin of the receptors is an elderly man with acute or convalescent COVID-19. Both conserved end residues are part of each CDR3. The D gene is left open where the match is weak. Some rows have no size entry. The others give once, few or many, or a class for an expanded clone.

J | D | V | size | CDR3 | DNA
TRBJ1-5 | TRBD1 | TRBV6-2/TRBV6-3 | . | CASSWTGRGQPQHF | TGTGCCAGCAGTTGGACAGGGAGAGGCCAGCCCCAGCATTTT
TRBJ1-1 | . | TRBV21-1 | . | CASSGQRRDRGMNTEAFF | TGTGCCAGCAGCGGCCAAAGGAGGGACAGGGGAATGAACACTGAAGCTTTCTTT
TRBJ2-7 | TRBD2 | TRBV6-5 | . | CATNPGTSIYEQYF | TGTGCCACGAATCCCGGGACTAGCATCTACGAGCAGTACTTC
TRBJ1-2 | . | TRBV24-1 | . | CATSGDKPGGYTF | TGTGCCACCAGTGGGGACAAACCCGGAGGCTACACCTTC
TRBJ2-5 | . | TRBV2 | . | CASTDAGETQYF | TGTGCCAGCACCGACGCGGGGGAGACCCAGTACTTC
TRBJ2-7 | . | TRBV19 | . | CASSGLLAEGSYEQYF | TGTGCCAGTAGCGGCCTATTAGCGGAGGGGTCCTACGAGCAGTACTTC
TRBJ1-2 | TRBD1 | TRBV28 | . | CASGGEDRGGYGYTF | TGTGCCAGCGGGGGGGAGGACAGGGGCGGCTATGGCTACACCTTC
TRBJ2-3 | TRBD2 | TRBV5-4 | . | CASSNSGTNTDTQYF | TGTGCCAGCAGCAATAGCGGGACCAACACAGATACGCAGTATTTT
TRBJ1-1 | . | TRBV18 | once | CASSPPLHTEAFF | TGTGCCAGCTCACCTCCACTGCACACTGAAGCTTTCTTT
TRBJ2-7 | TRBD2 | TRBV18 | few | CASSPGGEGWSYEQYF | TGTGCCAGCTCACCGGGCGGGGAGGGTTGGTCCTACGAGCAGTACTTC
TRBJ2-1 | . | TRBV3-1/TRBV3-2 | . | CASSQFSGSYNEQFF | TGTGCCAGCAGCCAATTTAGCGGATCCTACAATGAGCAGTTCTTC
TRBJ2-1 | TRBD2 | TRBV6-5 | . | CASKAGTSGSNEQFF | TGTGCCAGTAAGGCCGGGACTAGCGGGAGCAATGAGCAGTTCTTC
TRBJ2-7 | . | TRBV7-2 | . | CASSTSGRGSYEQYF | TGTGCCAGCAGCACAAGTGGTAGGGGCTCCTACGAGCAGTACTTC
TRBJ2-7 | TRBD1 | TRBV7-6 | . | CASSLGGQGQREQYF | TGTGCCAGCAGCTTAGGGGGACAGGGTCAACGCGAGCAGTACTTC
TRBJ1-1 | . | TRBV6-5 | . | CASTSTGNTEAFF | TGTGCCAGCACCTCGACTGGGAACACTGAAGCTTTCTTT
TRBJ2-2 | . | TRBV7-2 | . | CASSLSRVSGELFF | TGTGCCAGCAGCTTATCACGGGTATCGGGGGAGCTGTTTTTT
TRBJ1-1 | . | TRBV11-3 | . | CASSLDPAGNTEAFF | TGTGCCAGCAGCTTAGATCCGGCAGGGAACACTGAAGCTTTCTTT
TRBJ1-2 | . | TRBV5-1 | . | CASSPGGVPNYGYTF | TGCGCCAGCAGCCCGGGGGGAGTCCCTAACTATGGCTACACCTTC
TRBJ2-1 | TRBD2 | TRBV9 | few | CASSVASGSVNEQFF | TGTGCCAGCAGCGTAGCTAGCGGGAGCGTTAATGAGCAGTTCTTC
TRBJ1-5 | TRBD1 | TRBV5-5 | . | CASSLGDRENQPQHF | TGTGCCAGCAGCTTGGGCGACAGGGAGAATCAGCCCCAGCATTTT
TRBJ1-2 | TRBD1 | TRBV15 | . | CATSRVQGTYGYTF | TGTGCCACCAGCAGAGTACAGGGGACCTATGGCTACACCTTC
TRBJ1-1 | TRBD1 | TRBV7-8 | . | CASSTRDSEKAFF | TGTGCCAGCAGCACGAGGGACAGCGAGAAAGCTTTCTTT
TRBJ1-4 | . | TRBV4-2 | . | CASSQDRVPGDEKLFF | TGTGCCAGCAGCCAAGATAGGGTCCCGGGAGATGAAAAACTGTTTTTT
TRBJ1-1 | . | TRBV15 | . | CATSLRGSTEAFF | TGTGCCACCAGCCTGAGGGGGTCCACTGAAGCTTTCTTT
TRBJ2-1 | . | TRBV19 | . | CASREPPGEQFF | TGTGCCAGTAGAGAACCCCCGGGTGAGCAGTTCTTC
TRBJ2-7 | TRBD2 | TRBV7-9 | . | CASSGGVAGGYEQYF | TGTGCCAGCAGCGGCGGGGTAGCGGGAGGGTACGAGCAGTACTTC
TRBJ2-5 | . | TRBV7-2 | . | CASSFHETQYF | TGTGCCAGCAGCTTTCATGAGACCCAGTACTTC
TRBJ2-1 | TRBD1 | TRBV5-1 | . | CASSPRTGGSYEQFF | TGCGCCAGCAGTCCCCGGACAGGGGGCTCGTATGAGCAGTTCTTC
TRBJ1-5 | . | TRBV5-5 | . | CASSFSEGRQPQHF | TGTGCCAGCAGCTTTTCGGAGGGGCGCCAGCCCCAGCATTTT
TRBJ1-4 | . | TRBV7-3 | . | CASSLTGVTNEKLFF | TGTGCCAGCAGCTTAACGGGAGTAACTAATGAAAAACTGTTTTTT
TRBJ2-7 | TRBD2 | TRBV14 | few | CASSSRTSGRNGNEQYF | TGTGCCAGCAGCTCCCGGACTAGCGGGAGGAATGGAAACGAGCAGTACTTC
TRBJ2-7 | . | TRBV6-5 | . | CASSYLQGSSYEQYF | TGTGCCAGCAGTTACTTGCAGGGGTCCTCCTACGAGCAGTACTTC
TRBJ2-2 | TRBD2 | TRBV18 | . | CASSPSSGRTNTGELFF | TGTGCCAGCTCACCATCCAGCGGGAGGACGAACACCGGGGAGCTGTTTTTT
TRBJ2-3 | TRBD2 | TRBV3-1/TRBV3-2 | . | CASSPVFSTSGTNTDTQYF | TGTGCCAGCAGCCCGGTTTTTTCGACTAGCGGGACGAACACAGATACGCAGTATTTT
TRBJ2-2 | TRBD1 | TRBV5-1 | . | CASSPETGFKGELFF | TGCGCCAGCAGCCCCGAGACAGGGTTTAAGGGGGAGCTGTTTTTT
TRBJ1-1 | TRBD1 | TRBV18 | few | CASSPRGQGSLEAFF | TGTGCCAGCTCACCAAGGGGACAGGGTTCTCTTGAAGCTTTCTTT
TRBJ1-1 | . | TRBV27 | . | CASSLHSSYTEAFF | TGTGCCAGCAGTTTACACAGCTCTTACACTGAAGCTTTCTTT
TRBJ2-5 | TRBD2 | TRBV2 | once | CASRDGLAGGPRETQYF | TGTGCCAGCAGGGACGGACTAGCGGGAGGGCCCCGAGAGACCCAGTACTTC
TRBJ1-1 | TRBD1 | TRBV6-6 | few | CASVEGQPNTEAFF | TGTGCCAGCGTAGAGGGACAGCCGAACACTGAAGCTTTCTTT
TRBJ1-3 | . | TRBV5-1 | . | CASSPSGTGNTIYF | TGCGCCAGCAGCCCATCAGGGACTGGAAACACCATATATTTT
TRBJ2-5 | TRBD2 | TRBV2 | . | CASKRLAGINQETQYF | TGTGCCAGCAAGAGACTAGCGGGGATAAATCAAGAGACCCAGTACTTC
TRBJ1-2 | . | TRBV5-1 | . | CASSLRVDYGYTF | TGCGCCAGCAGCCTCAGGGTTGACTATGGCTACACCTTC
TRBJ1-4 | . | TRBV20-1 | . | CSAFRGEKLFF | TGCAGTGCCTTTCGAGGTGAAAAACTGTTTTTT
TRBJ1-2 | . | TRBV7-9 | . | CASSLASNGYTF | TGTGCCAGCAGCTTGGCCAGTAATGGCTACACCTTC
TRBJ1-2 | . | TRBV6-1 | . | CASSEAGGGPSYGYTF | TGTGCCAGCAGTGAAGCGGGAGGGGGGCCGAGCTATGGCTACACCTTC
TRBJ1-1 | . | TRBV5-1 | . | CASSLAVPQVGEAFF | TGCGCCAGCAGCTTGGCCGTCCCACAGGTCGGAGAAGCTTTCTTT
TRBJ2-7 | TRBD1 | TRBV5-8 | . | CASSGGQTYEQYF | TGTGCCAGCAGCGGGGGACAGACCTACGAGCAGTACTTC